This TCR beta chain was obtained from a study of shared clonotypes between healthy human individuals. Study-level background: Each donor's CD4 naive and CD4 memory cells filled three plates apiece, CD8 naive two, and CD8 memory one. Whole-study results and caveats: Limitation of the genetic and exposure-history diversity represented came from the few donors. A handful of donors showed sharing of 4.5% to 6% of naive CD4 clonotypes.

Assay used: immunoSEQ multiplex PCR; TCRdb lists only in-frame clones, some missing. This table has around 1,100,000 clones, 60% to 80% appearing once. Turning to this clone: Its antigen is currently unknown.

The germline gives CDR1 SGHVS, CDR2 FQNEAQ. The CDR3 has 12 amino acids. V gave up 7 bases and J gave up 5 bases, with 8 bases separating them. The sequenced sample was memory CD4+ T cells from PBMCs. As for subset: CD45RA-negative fraction. The receptor was isolated from a man between 18 and 29 years old in good health. Some clones in this sample may be carry-over from other donors' samples. The chain employs TRBV7-8 and TRBJ2-2; either TRBD1 or TRBD2 may fit D (5 bases each). The CDR3 nucleotides are TGTGCCAGCATCTGGGGGACCGGGGAGCTGTTTTTT. Protein: CASIWGTGELFF.